This record covers a single T cell receptor (beta chain). The antigen remains undetermined. RNA transcripts provided the template for amplifying TCR beta CDR3 regions. An initial RT-PCR round employing HTBI primers preceded a second-round multiplex PCR. Each CDR3 protein is one row after TCRdb ran MiXCR on the multiplex PCR reads. The sample shows a few hundred thousand distinct CDR3 sequences, roughly 40% of them seen only once. This entry comes from a study of Graves' ophthalmopathy and Graves' hyperthyroidism. Ineligible for inclusion were patients with other autoimmune diseases, uncontrolled infections, pregnancy or lactation. The CDR3 sequence is 16 residues long. Germline V CDR1 and CDR2: SGHTA, FQGNSA. V trimming: 8 bases; J trimming: 1 base; junction bases outside the gene matches: 10. Overall study results and limits: A majority of expanded thyroid clonotypes exceeding 0.001 frequency were likewise present in blood.

Sequencing input: peripheral blood or thyroid tissue (not recorded which). This TCR came from an adult man with Graves' hyperthyroidism. The rearrangement links TRBV7-2 to TRBJ2-2; 7 bases match TRBD1. In DNA form, the CDR3 reads TGTGCCAGCTCACCACAGAGGACAGGGAACACCGGGGAGCTGTTTTTT. Residues: CASSPQRTGNTGELFF.